A selection of T cell receptor beta chains follows, all from one sample in a study of cytomegalovirus exposure and HLA in healthy donors. Profiling relied on immunoSEQ multiplex PCR, and the TCRdb table lists in-frame clones only, not all of them. The sample lists roughly 100,000 clones, roughly nine tenths occurring once. The sequenced material came from PBMCs. The receptor set was obtained from a woman in her late teens or twenties in good health and CMV-seropositive. Both conserved end residues are part of each CDR3. The size field is filled for only some rows; it gives once, few, many or a size class.

TRBV18,NA,TRBJ2-1,CASSPEQDGEQFF
TRBV28,NA,TRBJ2-7,CASNGALRSYEQYF
TRBV19,NA,TRBJ1-5,CASSREDRFNQPQHF
TRBV28,NA,TRBJ2-7,CASTTSYEQYF
TRBV27,NA,TRBJ1-4,CASSLRGANEKLFF
TRBV5-4,NA,TRBJ2-5,CASSLRLAGAETQYF
TRBV6-6,NA,TRBJ1-1,CASSYSEGIEAFF
TRBV27,NA,TRBJ1-2,CATLGPGKREGYTF
TRBV9,NA,TRBJ1-5,CASSVGTGDQPQHF
TRBV2,NA,TRBJ1-5,CASSTNTGWDQPQHF
TRBV7-9,NA,TRBJ1-3,CASSLAPRGGNTIYF
TRBV28,NA,TRBJ1-2,CASRIQSGVGRGYTF
TRBV5-1,NA,TRBJ2-1,CASSFTGGQGAWVGNEQFF
TRBV27,NA,TRBJ2-1,CASRRREDEQFF
TRBV7-8,NA,TRBJ2-7,CASSYTRQGGYEQYF
TRBV7-7,NA,TRBJ2-5,CASSLMGGAETQYF
TRBV28,NA,TRBJ2-7,CASSFTAYEQYF
TRBV7-7,once,TRBJ2-2,CATEQGLGTGELFF
TRBV6-5,once,TRBJ1-6,CASRNTGMSSPLHF
TRBV28,NA,TRBJ1-5,CASRPDRGKNQPQHF
TRBV5-8,once,TRBJ2-7,CASSLKRGLSDEQYF
TRBV5-5,NA,TRBJ1-2,CASSLYDRSNYGYTF
TRBV11-3,NA,TRBJ2-4,CASSLGTGANIQYF
TRBV5-4,few,TRBJ1-2,CASSTGTGYGYTF
TRBV5-4,NA,TRBJ1-1,CASSWDRVPEAFF
TRBV7-9,NA,TRBJ2-7,CASSPSGGYEQYF
TRBV6-6,once,TRBJ2-7,CASSLTSGRAGEQYF
TRBV11-1,NA,TRBJ1-2,CASSLGGEYGYTF
TRBV4-2,NA,TRBJ2-3,CASSQGLVGTDTQYF
TRBV9,once,TRBJ2-1,CASSPSRGYTNEQFF
TRBV4-1,NA,TRBJ2-7,CASSPRQETYEQYF
TRBV4-1,NA,TRBJ1-1,CASSQTGTGIRTEAFF
TRBV29-1,NA,TRBJ1-1,CSVGSRGTEAFF
TRBV28,few,TRBJ1-2,CASRKPGQNYGYTF
TRBV6-5,NA,TRBJ1-3,CASSSFQGMAGNTIYF
TRBV4-2,NA,TRBJ2-7,CASSQDIGEGSYEQYF
TRBV11-2,NA,TRBJ2-1,CASSLEVAVYNEQFF
TRBV4-1,NA,TRBJ2-5,CASSLLPGQGETQYF
TRBV19,NA,TRBJ2-1,CASSRDRVPPFPNEQFF
TRBV5-5,NA,TRBJ2-1,CASSLGQAYVDEQFF
TRBV28,NA,TRBJ1-5,CASSLTGANQPQHF
TRBV7-8,once,TRBJ2-7,CASSLVRRGRSYEQYF